The clone carrying this TCR beta chain was observed a handful of times. Libraries for TCRalpha and TCRbeta carried sample barcodes and unique molecular identifiers via 5'RACE. Using its own MiXCR run on the 5' RACE reads, TCRdb lists one record per CDR3 protein. The data contain hundreds of thousands of distinct CDR3 sequences, roughly 18% of them singletons. The source of the sample is a study of T-cell memory formation after mild COVID-19. Across the whole study: Clustering of TCRs was largely donor specific.

Germline CDR1 reads KGHDR; CDR2 reads SFDVKD. V lost 5 bases to trimming and J lost 3 bases, with 12 bases between them. There are 15 residues in the CDR3. The chain couples TRBV24-1 to TRBJ2-2, with a tentative D call TRBD1 (7 bases). The receptor was derived from an adult woman who had mild COVID-19 (a few samples of this study predate the infection). Cell type and time point are not known. The sample taken for sequencing was PBMCs or a T cell subset sorted from them (not recorded which). In DNA form, the CDR3 reads TGTGCCACCAGTGGGCCCAGGGGGGACACCGGGGAGCTGTTTTTT. Its translation is CATSGPRGDTGELFF.